The 31 T cell receptor beta chains below all came from one sample that was sequenced in a study of blood T cell repertoires in COVID-19. The method was immunoSEQ multiplex PCR; TCRdb's version includes in-frame clones alone and lacks a portion of them. The sample carries 130,000 or so clones, approximately 88% recorded once. The material sequenced was peripheral blood. Receptors originate from a man aged 70-80 years with active COVID-19.

V gene TRBV2 combines with J gene TRBJ1-2; maybe TRBD1 (5 bases). The CDR3 contains 12 residues. CDR1 SNHLY and CDR2 FYNNEI come from the germline V gene. The V end was cut by 6 bases, the J end by 6 bases, with 11 bases between. This CDR3 is CASRNQGHGYTF. The CDR3, as DNA: TGTGCCAGCAGAAATCAGGGCCATGGCTACACCTTC.

V usage is TRBV9 and J usage is TRBJ2-7; D perhaps matches TRBD2 (7 bases). Trimming took off 3 bases at V and 0 bases at J, with 13 bases between the two ends. The CDR3 loop spans 15 amino acids. The germline V gene encodes CDR1 SGDLS and CDR2 YYNGEE. Here the CDR3 reads CASSAGGGSSYEQYF. For the CDR3, the DNA is TGTGCCAGCAGCGCGGGGGGCGGTAGCTCCTACGAGCAGTACTTC.

This clone occurred a few times. The chain uses TRBV2 and TRBJ2-7; D is uncertain. This CDR3 comprises 14 residues. Germline CDR1 is SNHLY and CDR2 is FYNNEI. V lost 2 bases to trimming and J lost 0 bases, with 8 bases between them. For the CDR3, the DNA is TGTGCCAGCAGTGAAAGAGGCTTCTCCTACGAGCAGTACTTC. Its translation: CASSERGFSYEQYF.

The chain links TRBV5-1 to TRBJ2-7; D is ambiguous. CDR1 is SGHRS and CDR2 is YFSETQ in the germline V gene. Trimming took off 4 bases at V and 3 bases at J, with 11 bases between the two ends. CDR3 size: 13 residues. The CDR3 loop reads CASSLTTFYEQYF. The CDR3 DNA follows: TGCGCCAGCAGCCTGACGACATTCTACGAGCAGTACTTC.

The genes are TRBV20-1 and TRBJ1-2; D is ambiguous. From germline, CDR1 is DFQATT and CDR2 SNEGSKA (reference sequence). V lost 3 bases and J 0 bases, leaving 11 bases between the germline ends. This CDR3 is built from 14 residues. The CDR3 region is CSASEGTTNYGYTF. CDR3 sequence (DNA): TGCAGTGCTAGTGAAGGCACTACTAACTATGGCTACACCTTC.

The gene calls are TRBV4-3 and TRBJ2-7; 13 nucleotides line up with TRBD2. The CDR3 is made up of 16 amino acids. V gave up 4 bases and J gave up 3 bases; unmatched junction bases: 6. Germline V gene data show CDR1 as LGHNA and CDR2 as YSLEER. The DNA of the CDR3 is TGCGCCAGCAGCCCTGGGACTAGCGGGAACCGCTACGAGCAGTACTTC. Amino acid sequence: CASSPGTSGNRYEQYF.

On this clone: The same CDR3 can be traced to other DNA sequences in this sample. The chain has TRBV6-5 and TRBJ1-5; TRBD1 agrees at 7 bases. The CDR3 contains 15 residues. Per germline, CDR1 MNHEY and CDR2 SVGAGI. V lost 4 bases to trimming and J lost 4 bases; unmatched junction nucleotides: 7. This CDR3 reads CASSLTGASNQPQHF. For the CDR3, the DNA is TGTGCCAGCAGTTTAACAGGGGCCTCTAATCAGCCCCAGCATTTT.

Notes on this clone: The same CDR3 also results from other DNA sequences found in this sample. CDR3 DNA: TGTGCCAGCAGCGTTACTAGCGGCTACACCGGGGAGCTGTTTTTT. It specifies CASSVTSGYTGELFF. The chain is built from TRBV9 and TRBJ2-2, with 8 bases that match TRBD2. Germline trimming cut 2 bases from V and 3 bases from J; bases unmatched to any gene: 3. In germline, CDR1 is SGDLS, CDR2 YYNGEE. There are 15 residues in the CDR3.

The chain uses TRBV7-2 and TRBJ1-2; D gene unclear. The ends were cut back, 5 bases at V and 2 bases at J, with 12 bases in the middle. CDR1 SGHTA and CDR2 FQGNSA come from the germline V gene. The CDR3 sequence is 14 residues long. CDR3 region: CASSPQRGNYGYTF. The CDR3 coding sequence is TGTGCCAGCAGCCCCCAGAGAGGAAACTATGGCTACACCTTC.

The chain combines TRBV19 with TRBJ1-4; D remains ambiguous. V was cut by 3 bases and J by 9 bases, with 14 bases left in between. The CDR3 contains 14 residues. The germline V gene has CDR1 LNHDA and CDR2 SQIVND (reference sequence). The CDR3 DNA is TGTGCCAGTAGTATGGCCCACCTTCCTCAAAAACTGTTTTTT. Protein sequence: CASSMAHLPQKLFF.

This clone appeared a single time. The J gene is TRBJ2-1, the V gene TRBV11-2; 10 bases fit TRBD2. This CDR3 comprises 15 residues. CDR1 SGHAT and CDR2 FQNNGV come from the germline V gene. The junction had 2 bases not matched to a gene; V was cut back by 5 bases and J by 1 base. CDR3 nucleotides: TGTGCCAGCAGCCCTAGCGGGAGTTCCTACAATGAGCAGTTCTTC. This encodes CASSPSGSSYNEQFF.

V is TRBV11-2 and J is TRBJ2-7; perhaps TRBD2 as D (5 bases). Trimming took off 6 bases at V and 3 bases at J, with 18 bases between the two ends. Germline loops: CDR1 SGHAT, CDR2 FQNNGV. This CDR3 spans 15 amino acids. The CDR3 sequence is CASSRPSLGVYEQYF. DNA for the CDR3: TGTGCCAGCAGTCGACCGAGTCTCGGGGTCTACGAGCAGTACTTC.

V usage is TRBV27 and J usage is TRBJ2-3, with no clear D. The CDR3 sequence is 15 residues long. The germline CDR1 and CDR2 sequences are MNHEY and SMNVEV (reference sequence). Trimming took off 3 bases at V and 0 bases at J, with 10 bases between the two ends. The CDR3 DNA sequence: TGTGCCAGCAGTTTGTGGCAAGTGAGCACAGATACGCAGTATTTT. Its protein product is CASSLWQVSTDTQYF.

The rearrangement uses TRBV9 and TRBJ2-6, with 9 bases identical to TRBD2. CDR1 is SGDLS and CDR2 is YYNGEE in the germline V gene. The CDR3 sequence is 19 residues long. The trim removed 3 bases at V and 0 bases at J, leaving 10 bases unmatched. The CDR3 DNA is TGTGCCAGCAGCGCCCGGGGGCTAGCGGGACCCTCTGGGGCCAACGTCCTGACTTTC. It specifies CASSARGLAGPSGANVLTF.

The chain has TRBV9 and TRBJ2-3, with 8 bases fitting TRBD1. Trimming cost V 0 bases and J 6 bases; bases outside gene matches: 6. The CDR3 contains 15 residues. CDR1 is SGDLS and CDR2 is YYNGEE in the germline V gene. The CDR3 bases are TGTGCCAGCAGCGTAGGGACAGGGCTAGCGGATACGCAGTATTTT. Residues: CASSVGTGLADTQYF.

A few counts support this clone. The rearrangement joins TRBV4-1 to TRBJ1-5, with a possible D match to TRBD1 (6 bases). CDR1 and CDR2 from the germline V gene are MGHRA and YSYEKL. The V end was cut by 2 bases, the J end by 0 bases, with 8 bases between. The CDR3 sequence is 15 residues long. The chain's CDR3 is CASSQRQDSNQPQHF. In DNA form, the CDR3 reads TGCGCCAGCAGCCAAAGACAGGATAGCAATCAGCCCCAGCATTTT.

The V call is TRBV6-4, the J call TRBJ2-1, with 12 bases aligning to TRBD2. CDR3 length: 16 amino acids. The V gene's germline CDR1 is MRHNA and CDR2 SNTAGT. V was pared by 1 base and J by 10 bases, with 8 bases of the junction left unmatched. The CDR3 region has the DNA TGTGCCAGCAGTGACTTGCCTAGCGGGAGGGTGTGGGAGCAGTTCTTC. Its protein product is CASSDLPSGRVWEQFF.

The J gene is TRBJ1-5, the V gene TRBV24-1, with TRBD1 as a possible D gene (6 bases). V shed 4 bases and J shed 7 bases, with 13 bases lying between them. Per the germline V gene, CDR1 is KGHDR and CDR2 is SFDVKD. This CDR3 is built from 14 residues. The CDR3 coding sequence is TGTGCCACCAGTGACCTTACAGGGCTGCAGCCCCAGCATTTT. This translates into CATSDLTGLQPQHF.

The chain combines TRBV3-1 (or the pseudogene TRBV3-2) with TRBJ1-1; D is possibly TRBD1 (6 bases). Germline values: CDR1 LGHDT, CDR2 YNNKEL (reference sequence). The CDR3 has 13 amino acids. V lost 4 bases to trimming and J lost 0 bases, with 6 bases between them. The CDR3 spells CASSPGVNTEAFF. The CDR3 DNA sequence: TGTGCCAGCAGCCCAGGGGTGAACACTGAAGCTTTCTTT.

The chain recombines TRBV6-1 with TRBJ2-7; D not resolved. The germline V and J ends were trimmed by 3 bases and 0 bases, with 15 bases remaining between them. The germline V gene encodes CDR1 MNHNS and CDR2 SASEGT. This CDR3 has 16 residues. The CDR3 loop reads CASSDPLAARSYEQYF. DNA for the CDR3: TGTGCCAGCAGTGACCCCTTGGCGGCACGCTCCTACGAGCAGTACTTC.

The rearrangement joins TRBV11-2 to TRBJ2-5, with no clear D. Germline V lookup: CDR1 SGHAT, CDR2 FQNNGV. Trimming took 5 bases from V and 3 from J, leaving 10 bases between them. This CDR3 has 13 amino acids. The CDR3 DNA is TGTGCCAGCAGCCAGGTCAGAAAAGAGACCCAGTACTTC. Translated: CASSQVRKETQYF.

The V call is TRBV28, the J call TRBJ1-5; 7 nucleotides agree with TRBD1. This CDR3 is built from 15 residues. Germline V gives CDR1 MDHEN, CDR2 SYDVKM. V shed 5 bases and J 7 bases; nucleotides not matched to a gene: 11. CDR3 bases: TGTGCCAGCAGTCCCACGACAGGGATGGGACAGCCCCAGCATTTT. Amino acid sequence: CASSPTTGMGQPQHF.

J is TRBJ2-7 and V is TRBV6-5; 10 bases align to TRBD1. CDR3 size: 14 residues. Losses at the gene ends were 6 bases for V and 5 bases for J; bases not matched to a gene: 7. Looked up from germline, CDR1 is MNHEY and CDR2 is SVGAGI. The CDR3 DNA reads as TGTGCCAGCAGGAAGACAGGGGGCACGGACGAGCAGTACTTC. It is translated as CASRKTGGTDEQYF.

A single count supports this clone. The chain carries TRBV2 and TRBJ2-3, with 8 bases matching TRBD2. The CDR3 consists of 15 residues. The V segment lost 6 bases and the J segment 3 bases; nucleotides outside the gene matches: 8. Per the germline V gene, CDR1 is SNHLY and CDR2 is FYNNEI. DNA for the CDR3: TGTGCCAGCAGGGGGACTAGTGCGACTACAGATACGCAGTATTTT. Residues: CASRGTSATTDTQYF. Complete variable domain (other parts from reference TRBV2 and TRBJ2-3): EPEVTQTPSHQVTQMGQEVILRCVPISNHLYFYWYRQILGQKVEFLVSFYNNEISEKSEIFDDQFSVERPDGSNFTLKIRSTKLEDSAMYFCASRGTSATTDTQYFGPGTRLTVL.

The chain recombines TRBV7-3 with TRBJ1-1; D not certain. Trimming shortened V by 5 bases and J by 3 bases, and 10 bases separated the two germline ends. This CDR3 comprises 13 residues. Germline V gene lookup returns CDR1 SGHTA and CDR2 FQGTGA. The CDR3 coding sequence is TGTGCCAGCAGCCTCTTCACAGACACTGAAGCTTTCTTT. Protein sequence: CASSLFTDTEAFF.

This clone was observed once. J is TRBJ2-7 and V is TRBV10-3, with D perhaps TRBD2 (5 bases). V lost 2 bases to trimming and J lost 6 bases, with 11 bases between them. The CDR3 length is 13 residues. Germline values: CDR1 ENHRY, CDR2 SYGVKD. The chain's CDR3 is CAISEGLESEQYF. In DNA, the CDR3 is TGTGCCATCAGTGAGGGACTGGAGAGCGAGCAGTACTTC.

The chain couples TRBV9 to TRBJ2-1, with 11 bases matching TRBD2. Germline-derived CDR1 and CDR2 are SGDLS and YYNGEE. The CDR3 length is 15 residues. V trimming: 0 bases; J trimming: 6 bases; junction bases outside the gene matches: 2. The CDR3 spells CASSVGTSGFNEQFF. The CDR3 DNA is TGTGCCAGCAGCGTAGGGACTAGCGGGTTCAATGAGCAGTTCTTC.

This clone appeared a single time. V and J are TRBV3-1 (or the pseudogene TRBV3-2) and TRBJ2-7; maybe TRBD1 (5 bases). The V gene lost 4 bases and the J gene lost 2 bases, with 15 bases spanning the gap. CDR3 size: 15 residues. From germline, CDR1 is LGHDT and CDR2 YNNKEL (reference sequence). In nucleotides, the CDR3 is TGTGCCAGCAGCCCAGGGTACCCGAGGACCTACGAGCAGTACTTC. Translated, it gives CASSPGYPRTYEQYF.

This chain connects TRBV19 to TRBJ2-2; 9 bases match TRBD1. J was trimmed by 3 bases and V by 11 bases; bases with no gene match: 7. The CDR3 is 14 residues long. Per germline, CDR1 LNHDA and CDR2 SQIVND (reference sequence). CDR3: CASWDREDTGELFF. The CDR3 DNA sequence: TGTGCCTCGTGGGACAGGGAGGACACCGGGGAGCTGTTTTTT.

The rearrangement joins TRBV5-1 to TRBJ1-5; D gene unclear. The germline gives CDR1 SGHRS, CDR2 YFSETQ. The V end was cut by 2 bases, the J end by 2 bases, with 11 bases between. The CDR3 has 15 residues. The CDR3 DNA is TGCGCCAGCAGCTTAGGCGGAATCGGCAATCAGCCCCAGCATTTT. Translating it yields CASSLGGIGNQPQHF.

The chain uses TRBV19 and TRBJ2-3; 7 bases are a match to TRBD2. The CDR3 extends over 14 amino acids. CDR1 and CDR2 from the germline V gene are LNHDA and SQIVND (reference sequence). V trimming: 7 bases; J trimming: 5 bases; junction bases outside the gene matches: 9. CDR3 protein: CASTGGTLGDTQYF. The CDR3 DNA follows: TGTGCCAGTACCGGGGGGACTTTGGGAGATACGCAGTATTTT.